There are many counts of the clone carrying this TCR beta chain. Its antigen is unknown. These data are taken from a study of T cells in Graves' hyperthyroidism and ophthalmopathy. Whole-study results and caveats: Blood samples included most of the expanded thyroid clonotypes exceeding 0.001.

Researchers took RNA transcripts and amplified the TCR beta CDR3 regions from them. A set of HTBI primers served as the primers for a first-round RT-PCR of the TCR CDR3. TCRdb independently ran MiXCR on the multiplex PCR reads; one entry per CDR3 protein. Of some 770,000 distinct CDR3 sequences detected, around 17% appear once; the ten largest clones hold approximately 8.4%. With 5 bases clipped from V and 4 bases from J, the junction kept 5 bases outside the gene matches. The CDR3 is 14 amino acids. Germline V CDR1 and CDR2: GTSNPN, SVGIG (reference sequence). The TCR sequence derives from a man between 18 and 35 years old with Graves' hyperthyroidism. Sequences were obtained from blood. This chain connects TRBV30 to TRBJ2-3; the match to TRBD2 covers 11 bases. The CDR3 region is CAWGSGRDADTQYF. The CDR3 DNA reads as TGTGCCTGGGGTAGCGGGAGGGACGCAGATACGCAGTATTTT.